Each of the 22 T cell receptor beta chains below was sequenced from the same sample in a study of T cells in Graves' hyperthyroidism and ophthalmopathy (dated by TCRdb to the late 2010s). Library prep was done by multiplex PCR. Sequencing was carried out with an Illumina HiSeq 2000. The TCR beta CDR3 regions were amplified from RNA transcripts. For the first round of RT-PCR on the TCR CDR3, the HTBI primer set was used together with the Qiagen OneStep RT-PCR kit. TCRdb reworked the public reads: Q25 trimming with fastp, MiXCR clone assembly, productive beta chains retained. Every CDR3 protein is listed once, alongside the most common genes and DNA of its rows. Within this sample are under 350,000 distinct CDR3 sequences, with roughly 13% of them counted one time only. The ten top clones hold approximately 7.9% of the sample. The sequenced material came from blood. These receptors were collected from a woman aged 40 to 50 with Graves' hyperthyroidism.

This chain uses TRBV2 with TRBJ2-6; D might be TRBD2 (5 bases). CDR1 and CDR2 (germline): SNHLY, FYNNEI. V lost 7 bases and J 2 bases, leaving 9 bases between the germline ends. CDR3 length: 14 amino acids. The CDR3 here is CASIGEAGANVLTF. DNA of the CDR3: TGTGCCAGCATCGGGGAAGCTGGGGCCAACGTCCTGACTTTC.

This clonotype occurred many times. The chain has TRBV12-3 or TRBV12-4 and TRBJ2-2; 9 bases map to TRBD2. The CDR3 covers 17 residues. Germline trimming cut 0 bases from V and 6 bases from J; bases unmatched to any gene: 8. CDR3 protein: CASSLALVAGVAGELFF. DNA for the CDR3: TGTGCCAGCAGTTTAGCGCTGGTAGCGGGAGTTGCCGGGGAGCTGTTTTTT.

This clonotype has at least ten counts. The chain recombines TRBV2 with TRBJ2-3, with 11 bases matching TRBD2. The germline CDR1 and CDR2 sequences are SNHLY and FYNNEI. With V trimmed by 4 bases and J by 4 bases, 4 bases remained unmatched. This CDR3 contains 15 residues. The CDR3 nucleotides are TGTGCCAGCAGTGGCCTAGCGGGAGGTGCAGATACGCAGTATTTT. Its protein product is CASSGLAGGADTQYF. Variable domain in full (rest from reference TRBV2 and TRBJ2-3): EPEVTQTPSHQVTQMGQEVILRCVPISNHLYFYWYRQILGQKVEFLVSFYNNEISEKSEIFDDQFSVERPDGSNFTLKIRSTKLEDSAMYFCASSGLAGGADTQYFGPGTRLTVL.

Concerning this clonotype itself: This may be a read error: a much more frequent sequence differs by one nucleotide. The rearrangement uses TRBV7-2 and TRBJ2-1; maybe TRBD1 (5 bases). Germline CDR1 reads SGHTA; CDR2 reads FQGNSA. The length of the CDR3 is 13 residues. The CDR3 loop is CASSGAAYNEQLF. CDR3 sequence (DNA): TGTGCCAGCAGCGGGGCAGCCTACAATGAGCAGCTCTTC.

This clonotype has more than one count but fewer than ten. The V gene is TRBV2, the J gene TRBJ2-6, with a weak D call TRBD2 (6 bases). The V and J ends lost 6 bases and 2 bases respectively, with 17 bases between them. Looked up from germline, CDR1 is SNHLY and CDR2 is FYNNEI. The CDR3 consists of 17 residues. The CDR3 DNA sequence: TGTGCCAGCAGCCAAACGCGGACGGGAGCTGGGGCCAACGTCCTGACTTTC. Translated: CASSQTRTGAGANVLTF.

The DNA of the CDR3 is TGTGCCAGCTCACCGGGGACTAGCGGGAGAGACGGGCAGTACTTC. Amino acid sequence: CASSPGTSGRDGQYF. V usage is TRBV18 and J usage is TRBJ2-7, with TRBD2 matching 14 bases. This CDR3 spans 15 amino acids. V gave up 3 bases and J gave up 9 bases; unmatched junction bases: 7. CDR1 is KGHSH and CDR2 is LQKENI in the germline V gene.

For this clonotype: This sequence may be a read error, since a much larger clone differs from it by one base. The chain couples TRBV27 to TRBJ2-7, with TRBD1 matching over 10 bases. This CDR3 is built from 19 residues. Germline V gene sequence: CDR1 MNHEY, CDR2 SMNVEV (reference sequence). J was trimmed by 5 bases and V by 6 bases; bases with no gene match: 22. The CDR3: CASRSRGQGFLAGYHEQYF. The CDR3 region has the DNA TGTGCCAGCAGGTCTCGGGGACAGGGGTTTTTAGCGGGTTACCACGAGCAGTACTTC.

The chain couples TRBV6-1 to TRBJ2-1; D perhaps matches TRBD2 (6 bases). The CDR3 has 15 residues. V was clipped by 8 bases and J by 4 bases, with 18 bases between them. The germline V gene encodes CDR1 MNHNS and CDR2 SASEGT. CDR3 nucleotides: TGTGCCAGCGCGGGGTATTCAGAGGGTTACAATGAGCAGTTCTTC. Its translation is CASAGYSEGYNEQFF.

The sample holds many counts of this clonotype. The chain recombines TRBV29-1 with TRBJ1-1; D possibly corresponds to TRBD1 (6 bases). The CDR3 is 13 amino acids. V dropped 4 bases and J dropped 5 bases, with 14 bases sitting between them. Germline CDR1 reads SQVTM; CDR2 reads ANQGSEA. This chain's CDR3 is CSVGGGRGTEAFF. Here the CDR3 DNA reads TGCAGCGTTGGGGGGGGGCGAGGGACTGAAGCTTTCTTT.

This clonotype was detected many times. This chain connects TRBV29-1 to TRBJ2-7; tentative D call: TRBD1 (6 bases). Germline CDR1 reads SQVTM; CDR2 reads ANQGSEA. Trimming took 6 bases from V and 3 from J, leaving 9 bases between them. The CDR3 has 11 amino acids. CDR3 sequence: CSVRDNYEQYF. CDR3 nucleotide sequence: TGCAGCGTCCGGGACAACTACGAGCAGTACTTC.

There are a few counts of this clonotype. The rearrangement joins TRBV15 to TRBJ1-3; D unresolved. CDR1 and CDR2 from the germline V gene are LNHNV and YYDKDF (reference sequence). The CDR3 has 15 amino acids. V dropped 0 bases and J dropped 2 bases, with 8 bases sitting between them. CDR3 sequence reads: CATSRDQGPGNTIYF. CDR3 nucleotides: TGTGCCACCAGCAGAGATCAAGGACCTGGAAACACCATATATTTT.

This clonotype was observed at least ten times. Here the CDR3 DNA reads TGTGCCAGCAGTTTATCCAACGACCGGGTTAGGGGGTACCAAGAGACCCAGTACTTC. It specifies CASSLSNDRVRGYQETQYF. V gene TRBV27 combines with J gene TRBJ2-5, with D possibly TRBD1 on 6 matching bases. Germline assignment: CDR1 MNHEY and CDR2 SMNVEV (reference sequence). The ends were cut back, 0 bases at V and 0 bases at J, with 20 bases in the middle. CDR3 size: 19 residues.

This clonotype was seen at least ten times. The chain's CDR3 is CASRDTGDYGYTF. The DNA for the CDR3 is TGTGCCAGCAGGGATACAGGAGACTATGGCTACACCTTC. The V gene is TRBV2, the J gene TRBJ1-2, with D possibly matching TRBD1 (5 bases). The CDR3 spans 13 residues. V lost 6 bases and J 3 bases, leaving 11 bases between the germline ends. Per the germline V gene, CDR1 is SNHLY and CDR2 is FYNNEI.

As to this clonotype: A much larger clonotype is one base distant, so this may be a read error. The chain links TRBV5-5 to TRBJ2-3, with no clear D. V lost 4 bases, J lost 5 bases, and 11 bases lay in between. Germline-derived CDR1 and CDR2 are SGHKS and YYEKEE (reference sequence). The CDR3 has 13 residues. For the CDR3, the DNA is TGTGCCAGCAGCCACGACACGAGAGATACGCAGTATTTT. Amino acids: CASSHDTRDTQYF. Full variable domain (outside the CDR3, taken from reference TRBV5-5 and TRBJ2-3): DAGVTQSPTHLIKTRGQQVTLRCSPISGHKSVSWYQQVLGQGPQFIFQYYEKEERGRGNFPDRFSARQFPNYSSELNVNALLLGDSALYLCASSHDTRDTQYFGPGTRLTVL.

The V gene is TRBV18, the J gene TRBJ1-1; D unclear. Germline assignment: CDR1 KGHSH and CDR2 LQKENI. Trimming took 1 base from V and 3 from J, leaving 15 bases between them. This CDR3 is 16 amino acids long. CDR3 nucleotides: TGTGCCAGCTCACCACTCCAGGCCATGGAGGACACTGAAGCTTTCTTT. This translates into CASSPLQAMEDTEAFF.

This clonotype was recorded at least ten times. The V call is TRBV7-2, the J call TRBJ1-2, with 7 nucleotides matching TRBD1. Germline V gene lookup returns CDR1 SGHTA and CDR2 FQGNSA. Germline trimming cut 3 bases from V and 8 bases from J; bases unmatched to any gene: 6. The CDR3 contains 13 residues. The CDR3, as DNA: TGTGCCAGCAGCTTCCCAGGGGGAGGAGGCTACACCTTC. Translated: CASSFPGGGGYTF.

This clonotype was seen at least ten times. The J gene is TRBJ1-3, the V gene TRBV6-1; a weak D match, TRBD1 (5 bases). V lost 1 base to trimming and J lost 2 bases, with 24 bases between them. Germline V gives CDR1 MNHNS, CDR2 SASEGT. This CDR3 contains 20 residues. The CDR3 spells CASSEEEGFGGRAAGNTIYF. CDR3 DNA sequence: TGTGCCAGCAGTGAAGAGGAAGGGTTCGGGGGTAGGGCGGCTGGAAACACCATATATTTT.

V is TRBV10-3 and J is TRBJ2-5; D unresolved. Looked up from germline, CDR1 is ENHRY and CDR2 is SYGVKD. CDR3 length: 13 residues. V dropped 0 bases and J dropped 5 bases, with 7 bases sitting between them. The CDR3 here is CAISESNLETQYF. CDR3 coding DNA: TGTGCCATCAGTGAGTCGAATTTGGAGACCCAGTACTTC.

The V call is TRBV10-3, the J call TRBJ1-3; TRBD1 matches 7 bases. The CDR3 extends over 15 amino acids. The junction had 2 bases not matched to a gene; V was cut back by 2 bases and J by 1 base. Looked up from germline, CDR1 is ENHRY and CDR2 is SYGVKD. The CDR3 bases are TGTGCCATCAGTGAGGACAGGGCATCTGGAAACACCATATATTTT. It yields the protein CAISEDRASGNTIYF.

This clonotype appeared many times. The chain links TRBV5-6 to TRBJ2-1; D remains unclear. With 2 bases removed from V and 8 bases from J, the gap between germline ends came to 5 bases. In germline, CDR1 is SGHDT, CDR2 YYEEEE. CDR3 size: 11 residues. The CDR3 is CASSLSDEQFF. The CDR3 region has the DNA TGTGCCAGCAGCTTATCTGATGAGCAGTTCTTC.

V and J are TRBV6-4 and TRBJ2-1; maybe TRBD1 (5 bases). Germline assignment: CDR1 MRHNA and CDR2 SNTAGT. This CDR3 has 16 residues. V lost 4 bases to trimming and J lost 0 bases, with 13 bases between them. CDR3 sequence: CASSGSRASSYNEQFF. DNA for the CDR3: TGTGCCAGCAGTGGGAGCAGGGCCAGCTCCTACAATGAGCAGTTCTTC.

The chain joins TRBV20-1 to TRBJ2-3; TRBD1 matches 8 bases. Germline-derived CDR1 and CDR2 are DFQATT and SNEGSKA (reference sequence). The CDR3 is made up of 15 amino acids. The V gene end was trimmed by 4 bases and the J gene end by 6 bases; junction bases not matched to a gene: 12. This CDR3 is CSATDRGTEGDTQYF. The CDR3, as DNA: TGCAGTGCTACCGACAGGGGCACTGAGGGTGATACGCAGTATTTT.